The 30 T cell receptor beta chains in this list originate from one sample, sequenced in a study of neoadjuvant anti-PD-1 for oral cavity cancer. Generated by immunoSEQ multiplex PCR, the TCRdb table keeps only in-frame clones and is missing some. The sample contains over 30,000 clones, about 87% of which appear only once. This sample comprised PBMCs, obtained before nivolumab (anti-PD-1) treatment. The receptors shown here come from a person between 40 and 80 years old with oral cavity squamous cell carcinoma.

This chain's CDR3 is CASSPLLDPGELFF. The CDR3 DNA follows: TGTGCCAGCAGCCCCCTACTGGACCCCGGGGAGCTGTTTTTT. This sequence joins TRBV5-5 and TRBJ2-2; D gene unclear. The CDR3 spans 14 residues. Trimming shortened V by 4 bases and J by 6 bases, and 13 bases separated the two germline ends. CDR1 is SGHKS and CDR2 is YYEKEE in the germline V gene (reference sequence).

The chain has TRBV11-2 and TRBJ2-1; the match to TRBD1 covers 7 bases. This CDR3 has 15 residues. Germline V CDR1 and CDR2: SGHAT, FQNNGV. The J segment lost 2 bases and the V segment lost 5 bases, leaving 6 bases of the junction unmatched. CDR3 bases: TGTGCCAGCAGCCAGACGACAGGGCCCTACAATGAGCAGTTCTTC. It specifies CASSQTTGPYNEQFF.

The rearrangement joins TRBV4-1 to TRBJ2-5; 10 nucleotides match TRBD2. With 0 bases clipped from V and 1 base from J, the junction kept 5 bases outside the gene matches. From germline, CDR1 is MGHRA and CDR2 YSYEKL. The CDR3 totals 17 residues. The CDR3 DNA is TGCGCCAGCAGCCAAGAAGGACTAGCGGCACCCCAAGAGACCCAGTACTTC. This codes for CASSQEGLAAPQETQYF.

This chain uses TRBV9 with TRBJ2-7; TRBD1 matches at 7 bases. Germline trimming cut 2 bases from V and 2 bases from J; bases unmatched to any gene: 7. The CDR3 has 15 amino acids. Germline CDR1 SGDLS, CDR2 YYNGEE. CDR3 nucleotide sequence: TGTGCCAGCAGCGTTAGCCAAGGACAGGCCTACGAGCAGTACTTC. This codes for CASSVSQGQAYEQYF.

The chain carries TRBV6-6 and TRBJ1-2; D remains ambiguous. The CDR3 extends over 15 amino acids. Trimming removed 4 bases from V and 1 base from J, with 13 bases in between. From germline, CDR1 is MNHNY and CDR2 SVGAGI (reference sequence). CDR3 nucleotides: TGTGCCAGCAGTTCTTCCGGATTTGTTAACTATGGCTACACCTTC. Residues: CASSSSGFVNYGYTF.

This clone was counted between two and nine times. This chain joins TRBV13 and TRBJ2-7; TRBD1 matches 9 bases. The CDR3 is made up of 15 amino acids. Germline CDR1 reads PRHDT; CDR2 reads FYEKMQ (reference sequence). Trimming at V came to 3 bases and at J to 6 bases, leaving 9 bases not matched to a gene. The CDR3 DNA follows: TGTGCCAGCAGCTTTACCGGGACAGGGAGTGCCGAGCAGTACTTC. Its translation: CASSFTGTGSAEQYF.

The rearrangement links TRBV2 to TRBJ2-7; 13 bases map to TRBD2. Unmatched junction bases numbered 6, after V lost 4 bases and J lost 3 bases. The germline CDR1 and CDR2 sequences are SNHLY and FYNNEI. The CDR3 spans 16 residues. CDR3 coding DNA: TGTGCCAGCAGTGGAGAGACTAGCGGGGGGCTCTACGAGCAGTACTTC. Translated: CASSGETSGGLYEQYF.

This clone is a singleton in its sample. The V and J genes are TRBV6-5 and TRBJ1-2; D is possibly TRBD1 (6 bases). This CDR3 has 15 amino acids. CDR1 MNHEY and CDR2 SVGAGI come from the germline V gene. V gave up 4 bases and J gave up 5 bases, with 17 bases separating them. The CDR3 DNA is TGTGCCAGCAGTTCCAATCCAACACAGGGTTATGGCTACACCTTC. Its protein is CASSSNPTQGYGYTF.

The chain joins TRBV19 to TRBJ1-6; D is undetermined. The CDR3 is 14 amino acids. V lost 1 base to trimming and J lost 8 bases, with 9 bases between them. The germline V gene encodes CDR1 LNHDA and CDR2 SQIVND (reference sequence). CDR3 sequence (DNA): TGTGCCAGTAGTATAGGGGAGAGGGATTCACCCCTCCACTTT. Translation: CASSIGERDSPLHF.

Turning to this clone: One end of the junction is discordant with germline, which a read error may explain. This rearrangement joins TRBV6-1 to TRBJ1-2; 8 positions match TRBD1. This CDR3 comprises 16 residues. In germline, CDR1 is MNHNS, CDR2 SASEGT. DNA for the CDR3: TGTGCCGGCAGTGAACCGTCCAGGGGGCTTGACTATGGCTACACCTTC. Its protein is CAGSEPSRGLDYGYTF.

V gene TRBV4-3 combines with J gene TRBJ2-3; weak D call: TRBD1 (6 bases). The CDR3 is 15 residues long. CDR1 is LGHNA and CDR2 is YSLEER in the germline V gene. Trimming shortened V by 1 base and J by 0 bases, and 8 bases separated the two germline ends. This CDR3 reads CASSQGQASTDTQYF. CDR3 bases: TGCGCCAGCAGCCAAGGACAGGCTAGCACAGATACGCAGTATTTT.

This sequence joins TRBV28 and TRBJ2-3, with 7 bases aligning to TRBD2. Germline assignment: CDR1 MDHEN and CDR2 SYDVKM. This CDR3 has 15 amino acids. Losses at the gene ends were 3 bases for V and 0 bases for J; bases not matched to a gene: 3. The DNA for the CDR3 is TGTGCCAGCAGTTTCCCGGGGGGTAGCACAGATACGCAGTATTTT. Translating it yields CASSFPGGSTDTQYF.

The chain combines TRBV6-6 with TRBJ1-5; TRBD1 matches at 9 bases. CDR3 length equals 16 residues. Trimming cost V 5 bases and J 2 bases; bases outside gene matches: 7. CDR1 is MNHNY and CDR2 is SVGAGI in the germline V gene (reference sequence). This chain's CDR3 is CASSQRQGGGNQPQHF. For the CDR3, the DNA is TGTGCCAGCAGTCAGCGACAGGGGGGTGGCAATCAGCCCCAGCATTTT.

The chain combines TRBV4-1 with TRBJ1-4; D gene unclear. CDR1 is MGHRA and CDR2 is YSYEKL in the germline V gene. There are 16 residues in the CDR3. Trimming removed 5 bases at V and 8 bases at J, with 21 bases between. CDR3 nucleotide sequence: TGCGCCAGCAGCAGTCACCCCGGATCTAGTCAAGAAAAACTGTTTTTT. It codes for CASSSHPGSSQEKLFF.

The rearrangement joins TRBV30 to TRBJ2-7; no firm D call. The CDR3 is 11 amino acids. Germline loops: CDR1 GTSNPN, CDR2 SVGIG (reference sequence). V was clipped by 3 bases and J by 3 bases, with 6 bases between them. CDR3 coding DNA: TGTGCCTGGAGCCCTGGCTACGAGCAGTACTTC. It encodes CAWSPGYEQYF. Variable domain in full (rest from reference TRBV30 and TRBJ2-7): SQTIHQWPATLVQPVGSPLSLECTVEGTSNPNLYWYRQAAGRGLQLLFYSVGIGQISSEVPQNLSASRPQDRQFILSSKKLLLSDSGFYLCAWSPGYEQYFGPGTRLTVT.

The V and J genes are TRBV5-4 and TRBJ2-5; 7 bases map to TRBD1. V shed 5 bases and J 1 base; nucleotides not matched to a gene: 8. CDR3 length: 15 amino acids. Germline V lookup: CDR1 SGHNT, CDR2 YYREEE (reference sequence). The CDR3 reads CASSTTGMGQETQYF. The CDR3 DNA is TGTGCCAGCAGTACGACAGGGATGGGCCAAGAGACCCAGTACTTC.

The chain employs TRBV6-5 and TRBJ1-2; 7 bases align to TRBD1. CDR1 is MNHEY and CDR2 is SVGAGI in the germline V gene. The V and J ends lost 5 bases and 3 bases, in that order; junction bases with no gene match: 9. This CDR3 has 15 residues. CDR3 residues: CASSPPGGVDYGYTF. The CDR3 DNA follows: TGTGCCAGCAGTCCCCCAGGGGGAGTAGACTATGGCTACACCTTC.

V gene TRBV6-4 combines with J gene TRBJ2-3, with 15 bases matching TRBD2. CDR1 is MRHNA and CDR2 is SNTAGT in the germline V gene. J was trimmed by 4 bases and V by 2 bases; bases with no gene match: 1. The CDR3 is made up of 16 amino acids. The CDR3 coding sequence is TGTGCCAGCAGTGACGGACTAGCGGGGGGGCCAGATACGCAGTATTTT. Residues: CASSDGLAGGPDTQYF.

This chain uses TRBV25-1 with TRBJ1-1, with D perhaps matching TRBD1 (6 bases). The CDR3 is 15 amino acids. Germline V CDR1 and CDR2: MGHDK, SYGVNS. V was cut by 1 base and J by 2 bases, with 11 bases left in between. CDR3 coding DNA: TGTGCCAGCAGTGAATCAAACAGGGCCAACACTGAAGCTTTCTTT. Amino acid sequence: CASSESNRANTEAFF.

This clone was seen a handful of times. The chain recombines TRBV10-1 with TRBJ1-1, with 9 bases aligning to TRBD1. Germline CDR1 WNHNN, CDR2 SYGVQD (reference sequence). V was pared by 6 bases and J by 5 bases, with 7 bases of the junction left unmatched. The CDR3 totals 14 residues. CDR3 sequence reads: CASSVGQGGTEAFF. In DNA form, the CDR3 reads TGCGCCAGCAGCGTGGGACAGGGAGGGACTGAAGCTTTCTTT.

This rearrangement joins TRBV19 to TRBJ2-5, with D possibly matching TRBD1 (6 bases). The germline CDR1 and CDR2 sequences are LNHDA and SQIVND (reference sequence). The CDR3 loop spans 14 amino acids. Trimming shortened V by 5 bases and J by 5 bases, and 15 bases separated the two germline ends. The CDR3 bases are TGTGCCAGTAGTGTAGGCAGGGGAGAGGAGACCCAGTACTTC. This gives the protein CASSVGRGEETQYF.

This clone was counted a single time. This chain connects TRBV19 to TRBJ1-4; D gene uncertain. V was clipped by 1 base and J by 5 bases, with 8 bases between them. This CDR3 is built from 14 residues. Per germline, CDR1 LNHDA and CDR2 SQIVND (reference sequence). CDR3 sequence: CASSIGGRNEKLFF. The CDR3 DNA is TGTGCCAGTAGTATAGGAGGGAGGAATGAAAAACTGTTTTTT.

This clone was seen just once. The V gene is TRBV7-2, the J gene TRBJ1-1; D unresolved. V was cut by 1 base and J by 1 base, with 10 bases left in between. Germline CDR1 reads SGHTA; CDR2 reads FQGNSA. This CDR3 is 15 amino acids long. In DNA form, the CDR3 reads TGTGCCAGCAGCTTAGTCAGGAGGTCGAACACTGAAGCTTTCTTT. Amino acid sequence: CASSLVRRSNTEAFF.

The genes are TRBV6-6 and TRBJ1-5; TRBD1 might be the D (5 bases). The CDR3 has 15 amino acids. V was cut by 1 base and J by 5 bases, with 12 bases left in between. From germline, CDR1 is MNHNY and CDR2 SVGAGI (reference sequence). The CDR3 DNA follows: TGTGCCAGCAGTTACTATTCGGGGGACTATCAGCCCCAGCATTTT. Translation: CASSYYSGDYQPQHF.

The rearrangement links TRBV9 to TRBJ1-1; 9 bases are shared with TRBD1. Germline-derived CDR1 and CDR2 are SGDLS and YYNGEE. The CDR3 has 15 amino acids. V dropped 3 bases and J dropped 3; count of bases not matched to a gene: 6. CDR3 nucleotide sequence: TGTGCCAGCAGCGGACGGGACAGGGCGGACACTGAAGCTTTCTTT. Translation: CASSGRDRADTEAFF.

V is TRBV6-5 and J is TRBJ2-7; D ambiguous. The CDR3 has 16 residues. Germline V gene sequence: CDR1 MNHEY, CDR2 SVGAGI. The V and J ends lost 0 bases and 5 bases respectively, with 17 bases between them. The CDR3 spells CASSYSVLSRKNEQYF. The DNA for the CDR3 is TGTGCCAGCAGTTACTCGGTTCTCAGCCGGAAGAACGAGCAGTACTTC.

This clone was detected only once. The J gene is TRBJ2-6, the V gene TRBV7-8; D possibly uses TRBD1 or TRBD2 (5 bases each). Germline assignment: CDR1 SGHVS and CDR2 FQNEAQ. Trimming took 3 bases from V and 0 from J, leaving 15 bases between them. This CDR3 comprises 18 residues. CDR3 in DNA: TGTGCCAGCAGCTTCAGCCGGGGCCCCTTCTCTGGGGCCAACGTCCTGACTTTC. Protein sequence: CASSFSRGPFSGANVLTF.

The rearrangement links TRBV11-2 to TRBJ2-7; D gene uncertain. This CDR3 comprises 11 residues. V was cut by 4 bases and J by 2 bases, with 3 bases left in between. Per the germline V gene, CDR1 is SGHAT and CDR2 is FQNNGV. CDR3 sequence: CASSSAYEQYF. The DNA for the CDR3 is TGTGCCAGCAGCTCTGCCTACGAGCAGTACTTC.

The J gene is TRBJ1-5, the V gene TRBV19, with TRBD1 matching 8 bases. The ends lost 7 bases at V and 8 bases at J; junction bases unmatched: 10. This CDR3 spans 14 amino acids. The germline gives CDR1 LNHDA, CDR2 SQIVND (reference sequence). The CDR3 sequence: CASTPTGAGEPQHF. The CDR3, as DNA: TGTGCCAGTACCCCGACAGGGGCGGGAGAGCCCCAGCATTTT.

The CDR3 nucleotides are TGTGCCAGCAGTTACCGGGACACGCCTAACTATGGCTACACCTTC. This codes for CASSYRDTPNYGYTF. The chain links TRBV6-5 to TRBJ1-2; maybe TRBD1 (6 bases). The V end lost 2 bases, the J end lost 0 bases, and 10 bases lay between the germline ends. From germline, CDR1 is MNHEY and CDR2 SVGAGI. This CDR3 is 15 amino acids long.